This T cell receptor beta chain was found in a study of T-cell reconstitution after alpha-beta-depleted transplantation in children. V lost 3 bases, J lost 5 bases, and 8 bases lay in between. CDR3 length: 12 amino acids. The germline CDR1 and CDR2 sequences are SGHDT and YYEEEE. This clonotype was seen repeatedly, ten times or more. Unique molecular identifiers were used in preparing the TCRbeta library. TCRdb processed the PCR reads anew with MiXCR; each CDR3 protein has one entry. The repertoire includes a few hundred thousand distinct CDR3 sequences, approximately 9.8% of them detected once, and about 4.9% sits in the top ten.

The chain recombines TRBV5-6 with TRBJ1-2, with D uncertain. The sequence came from a human donor who donated a stem cell graft to a child with SCID. Sequencing was performed on PBMCs from the stem cell graft donor, taken from the stem cell graft. The CDR3 region has the DNA TGTGCCAGCAGCTCGCTGTTGTATGGCTACACCTTC. It codes for CASSSLLYGYTF. Using reference TRBV5-6 and TRBJ1-2 for the parts outside the CDR3, the full variable domain is DAGVTQSPTHLIKTRGQQVTLRCSPKSGHDTVSWYQQALGQGPQFIFQYYEEEERQRGNFPDRFSGHQFPNYSSELNVNALLLGDSALYLCASSSLLYGYTFGSGTRLTVV.